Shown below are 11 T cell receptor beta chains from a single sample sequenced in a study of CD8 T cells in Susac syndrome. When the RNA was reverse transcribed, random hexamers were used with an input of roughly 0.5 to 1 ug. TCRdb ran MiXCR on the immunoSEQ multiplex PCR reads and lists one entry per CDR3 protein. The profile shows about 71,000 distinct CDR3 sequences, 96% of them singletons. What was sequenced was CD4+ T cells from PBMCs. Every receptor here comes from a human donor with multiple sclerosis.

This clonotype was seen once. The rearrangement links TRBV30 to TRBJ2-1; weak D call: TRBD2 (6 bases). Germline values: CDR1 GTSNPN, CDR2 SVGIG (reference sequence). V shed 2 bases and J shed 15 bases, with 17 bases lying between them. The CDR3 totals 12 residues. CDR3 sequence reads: CAWSMSSRRAFF. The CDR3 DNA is TGTGCCTGGAGTATGTCTAGCAGGAGGGCGTTCTTC.

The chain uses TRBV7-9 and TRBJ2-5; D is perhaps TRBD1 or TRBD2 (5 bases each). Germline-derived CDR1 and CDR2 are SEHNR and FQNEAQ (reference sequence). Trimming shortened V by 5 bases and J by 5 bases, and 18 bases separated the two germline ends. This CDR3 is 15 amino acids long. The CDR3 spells CASSPIPGRRETQYF. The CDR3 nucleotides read TGTGCCAGCAGCCCGATACCGGGGCGCCGGGAGACCCAGTACTTC.

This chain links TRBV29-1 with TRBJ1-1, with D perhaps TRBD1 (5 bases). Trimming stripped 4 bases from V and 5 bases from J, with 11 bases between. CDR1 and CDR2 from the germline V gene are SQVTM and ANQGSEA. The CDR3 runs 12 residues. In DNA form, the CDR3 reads TGCAGCGTTGCTGCCCGGGGGACTGAAGCTTTCTTT. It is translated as CSVAARGTEAFF.

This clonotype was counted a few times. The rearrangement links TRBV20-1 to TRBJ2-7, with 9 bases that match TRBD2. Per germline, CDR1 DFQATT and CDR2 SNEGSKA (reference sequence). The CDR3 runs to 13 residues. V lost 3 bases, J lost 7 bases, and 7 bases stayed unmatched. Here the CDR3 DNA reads TGCAGTGCTAGTTTAGCGGGGGTGGGAGAGCAGTACTTC. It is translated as CSASLAGVGEQYF.

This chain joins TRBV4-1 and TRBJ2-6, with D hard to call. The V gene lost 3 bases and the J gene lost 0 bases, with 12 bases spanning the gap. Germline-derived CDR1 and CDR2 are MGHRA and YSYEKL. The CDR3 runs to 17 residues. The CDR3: CASSQAGPSSGANVLTF. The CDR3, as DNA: TGCGCCAGCAGCCAGGCAGGTCCCAGCTCTGGGGCCAACGTCCTGACTTTC.

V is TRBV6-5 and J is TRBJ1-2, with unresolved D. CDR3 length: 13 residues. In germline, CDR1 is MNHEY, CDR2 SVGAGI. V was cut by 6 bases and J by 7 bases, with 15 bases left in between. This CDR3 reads CASSPTRIGGYTF. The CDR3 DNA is TGTGCCAGCAGCCCCACCAGGATCGGTGGCTACACCTTC.

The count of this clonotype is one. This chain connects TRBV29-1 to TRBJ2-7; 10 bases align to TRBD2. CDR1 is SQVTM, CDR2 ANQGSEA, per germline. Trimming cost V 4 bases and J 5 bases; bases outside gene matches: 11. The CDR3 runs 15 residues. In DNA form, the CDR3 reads TGCAGCGTTGCCCCCCTAGCGGGGGCCATACACGAGCAGTACTTC. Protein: CSVAPLAGAIHEQYF.

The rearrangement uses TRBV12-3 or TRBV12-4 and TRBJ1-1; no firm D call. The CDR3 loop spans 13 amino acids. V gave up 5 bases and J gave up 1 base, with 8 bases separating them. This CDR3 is CASSPQWNTEAFF. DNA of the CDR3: TGTGCCAGCAGTCCGCAGTGGAACACTGAAGCTTTCTTT.

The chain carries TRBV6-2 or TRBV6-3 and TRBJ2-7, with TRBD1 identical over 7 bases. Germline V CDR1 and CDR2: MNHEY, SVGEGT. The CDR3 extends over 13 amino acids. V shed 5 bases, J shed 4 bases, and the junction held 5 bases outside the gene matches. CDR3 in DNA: TGTGCCAGCAGTGTGGGACAGCTGTACGAGCAGTACTTC. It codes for CASSVGQLYEQYF.

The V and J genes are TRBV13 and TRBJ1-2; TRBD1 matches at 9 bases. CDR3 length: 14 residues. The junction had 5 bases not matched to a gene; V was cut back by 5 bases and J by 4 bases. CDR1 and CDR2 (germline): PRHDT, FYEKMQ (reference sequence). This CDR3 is CASSVGQGTYGYTF. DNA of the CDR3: TGTGCCAGCAGCGTCGGACAGGGGACCTATGGCTACACCTTC.

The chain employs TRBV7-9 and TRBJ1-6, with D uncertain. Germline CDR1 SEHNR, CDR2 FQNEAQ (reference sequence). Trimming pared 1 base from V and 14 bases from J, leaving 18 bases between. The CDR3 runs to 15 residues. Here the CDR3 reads CASSLVLGASTALHF. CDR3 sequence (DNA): TGTGCCAGCAGCTTAGTTCTGGGCGCGTCCACGGCCCTCCACTTT.